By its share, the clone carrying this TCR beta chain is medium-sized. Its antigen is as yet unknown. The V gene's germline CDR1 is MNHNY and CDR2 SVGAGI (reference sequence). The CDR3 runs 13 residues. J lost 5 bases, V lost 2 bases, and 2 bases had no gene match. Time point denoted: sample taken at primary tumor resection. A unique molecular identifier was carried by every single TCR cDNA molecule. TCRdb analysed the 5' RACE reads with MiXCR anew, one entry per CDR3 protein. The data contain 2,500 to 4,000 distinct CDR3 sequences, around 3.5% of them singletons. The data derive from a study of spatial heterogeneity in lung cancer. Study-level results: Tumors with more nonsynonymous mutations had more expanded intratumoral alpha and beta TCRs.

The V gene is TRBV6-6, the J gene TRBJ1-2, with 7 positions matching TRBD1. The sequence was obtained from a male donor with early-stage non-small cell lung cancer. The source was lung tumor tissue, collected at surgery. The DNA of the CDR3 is TGTGCCAGCAGTTACCAGGGGGGGTATGGCTACACCTTC. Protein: CASSYQGGYGYTF.